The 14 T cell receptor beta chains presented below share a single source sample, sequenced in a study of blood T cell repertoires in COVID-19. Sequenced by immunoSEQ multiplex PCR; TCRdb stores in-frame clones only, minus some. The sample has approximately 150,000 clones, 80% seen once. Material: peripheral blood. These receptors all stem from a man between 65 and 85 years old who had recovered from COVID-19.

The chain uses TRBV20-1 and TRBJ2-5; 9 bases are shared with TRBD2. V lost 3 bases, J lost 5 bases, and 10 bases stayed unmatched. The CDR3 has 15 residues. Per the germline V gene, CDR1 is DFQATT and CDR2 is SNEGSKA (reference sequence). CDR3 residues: CSASLTASGTETQYF. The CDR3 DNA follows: TGCAGTGCTAGTCTTACGGCTAGCGGGACGGAGACCCAGTACTTC.

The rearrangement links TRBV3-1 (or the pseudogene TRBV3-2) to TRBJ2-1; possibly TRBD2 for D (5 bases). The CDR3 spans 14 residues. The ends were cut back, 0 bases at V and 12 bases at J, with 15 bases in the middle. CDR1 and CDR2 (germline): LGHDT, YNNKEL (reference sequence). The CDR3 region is CASSQDFVGSGQFF. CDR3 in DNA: TGTGCCAGCAGCCAAGATTTTGTGGGCAGCGGGCAGTTCTTC.

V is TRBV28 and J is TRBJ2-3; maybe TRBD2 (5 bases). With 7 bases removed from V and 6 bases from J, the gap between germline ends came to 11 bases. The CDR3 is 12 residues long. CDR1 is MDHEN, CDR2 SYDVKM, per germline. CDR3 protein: CASTLGGDTQYF. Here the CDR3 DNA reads TGTGCCAGCACCTTAGGCGGGGATACGCAGTATTTT. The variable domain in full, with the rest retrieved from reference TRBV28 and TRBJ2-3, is DVKVTQSSRYLVKRTGEKVFLECVQDMDHENMFWYRQDPGLGLRLIYFSYDVKMKEKGDIPEGYSVSREKKERFSLILESASTNQTSMYLCASTLGGDTQYFGPGTRLTVL.

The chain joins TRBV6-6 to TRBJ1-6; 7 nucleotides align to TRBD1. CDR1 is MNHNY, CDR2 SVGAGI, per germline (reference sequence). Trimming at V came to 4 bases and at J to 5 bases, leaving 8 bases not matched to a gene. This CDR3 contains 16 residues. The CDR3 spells CASSSAPGTDNSPLHF. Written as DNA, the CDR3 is TGTGCCAGCAGTTCGGCCCCCGGGACAGATAATTCACCCCTCCACTTT.

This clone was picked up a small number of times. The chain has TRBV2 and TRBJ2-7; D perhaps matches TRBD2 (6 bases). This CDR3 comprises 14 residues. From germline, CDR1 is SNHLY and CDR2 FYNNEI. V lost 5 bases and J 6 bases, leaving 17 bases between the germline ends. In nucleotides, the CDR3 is TGTGCCAGCAGTAACATACCCCAAGCGGGCGAGCAGTACTTC. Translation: CASSNIPQAGEQYF.

The CDR3 protein is CASRGEVRWGVIGQETQYF. In nucleotides, the CDR3 is TGCGCCAGCAGGGGTGAGGTTCGATGGGGAGTTATAGGCCAAGAGACCCAGTACTTC. The V and J genes are TRBV10-2 and TRBJ2-5, with TRBD2 as a possible D gene (5 bases). Germline loops: CDR1 WSHSY, CDR2 SAAADI. The CDR3 covers 19 residues. The V end lost 6 bases, the J end lost 1 base, and 27 bases lay between the germline ends.

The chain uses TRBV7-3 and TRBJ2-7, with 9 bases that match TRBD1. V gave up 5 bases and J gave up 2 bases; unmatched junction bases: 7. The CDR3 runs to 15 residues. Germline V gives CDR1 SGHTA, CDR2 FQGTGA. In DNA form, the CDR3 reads TGTGCCAGCAGCATGGGACAGGGCCCCACCTACGAGCAGTACTTC. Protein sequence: CASSMGQGPTYEQYF.

As DNA, the CDR3 is TGTGCCAGCAGCTCGGGACAGGGGGCGGTGGAGACCCAGTACTTC. The encoded protein is CASSSGQGAVETQYF. The chain links TRBV7-7 to TRBJ2-5; the match to TRBD1 covers 12 bases. Trimming removed 4 bases from V and 5 bases from J; junction bases left unmatched: 5. CDR3 length equals 15 residues. Germline CDR1 is SSHAT and CDR2 is FNYEAQ (reference sequence).

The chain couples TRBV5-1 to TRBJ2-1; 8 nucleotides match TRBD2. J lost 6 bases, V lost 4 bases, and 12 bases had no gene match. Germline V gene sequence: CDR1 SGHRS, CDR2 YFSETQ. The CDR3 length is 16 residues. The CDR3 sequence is CASSPLASGSGNEQFF. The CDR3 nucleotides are TGCGCCAGCAGCCCCCTGGCCAGCGGGAGCGGCAATGAGCAGTTCTTC.

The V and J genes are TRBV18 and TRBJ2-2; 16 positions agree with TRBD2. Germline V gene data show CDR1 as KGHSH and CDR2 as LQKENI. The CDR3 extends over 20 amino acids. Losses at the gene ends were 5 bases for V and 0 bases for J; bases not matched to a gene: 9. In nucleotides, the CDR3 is TGTGCCAGCTCAAGACTTCCGGGACTAGCGGGAGGGCCGAACACCGGGGAGCTGTTTTTT. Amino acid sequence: CASSRLPGLAGGPNTGELFF.

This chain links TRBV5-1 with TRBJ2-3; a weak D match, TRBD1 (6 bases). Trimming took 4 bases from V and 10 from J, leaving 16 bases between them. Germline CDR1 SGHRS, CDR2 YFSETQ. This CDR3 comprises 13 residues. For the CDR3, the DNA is TGCGCCAGCAGCCCCCCTGGGGGCTTGGCGCAGTATTTT. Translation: CASSPPGGLAQYF.

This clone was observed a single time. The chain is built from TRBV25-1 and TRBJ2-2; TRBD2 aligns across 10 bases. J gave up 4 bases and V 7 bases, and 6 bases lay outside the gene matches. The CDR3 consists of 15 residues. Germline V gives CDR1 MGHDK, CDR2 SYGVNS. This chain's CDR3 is CASTRTSGVTGELFF. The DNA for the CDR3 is TGTGCCAGCACTAGGACTAGCGGAGTCACCGGGGAGCTGTTTTTT.

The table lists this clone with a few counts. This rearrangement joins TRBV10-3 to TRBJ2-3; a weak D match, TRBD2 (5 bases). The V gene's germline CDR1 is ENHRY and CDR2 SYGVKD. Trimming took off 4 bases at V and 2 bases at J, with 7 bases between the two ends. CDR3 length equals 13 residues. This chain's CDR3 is CAISAGFTDTQYF. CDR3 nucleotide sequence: TGTGCCATCAGTGCGGGGTTCACAGATACGCAGTATTTT.

The CDR3 region is CASSKASPSGSSETQYF. CDR3 in DNA: TGTGCCAGCAGCAAAGCGAGCCCTAGCGGGAGCTCGGAGACCCAGTACTTC. The genes are TRBV21-1 and TRBJ2-5; TRBD2 is taken as the D call from the table, unchecked against the DNA. TRBV21-1 is designated a pseudogene. The CDR3 is 17 residues long.